This entry describes one TCR beta chain. TCRdb's copy holds only in-frame clones and misses some; the assay was immunoSEQ multiplex PCR. The sample yields some 90,000 clones, 80% to 90% seen once. The source of the sample is a study of T cells after somatic rescue of genetic block. V was clipped by 5 bases and J by 8 bases; unmatched bases: 8. The CDR3 length is 15 residues. Germline lookup yields CDR1 LNHDA and CDR2 SQIVND (reference sequence). Sequenced sample: peripheral blood mononuclear cells (PBMCs). The TCR sequence derives from a woman between 18 and 29 years old. The J gene is TRBJ1-5, the V gene TRBV19, with 11 bases identical to TRBD1. CDR3 in amino acids: CASSPRTGGAEPQHF. CDR3 bases: TGTGCCAGTAGTCCCAGGACAGGGGGCGCGGAGCCCCAGCATTTT.